This record concerns one T cell receptor beta chain sequence. No antigen is known for it. These data come from a study of T cell repertoires in cytomegalovirus infection. On the study more broadly: It can be stated that public TCR beta signatures indicated CMV infection as well as a matching HLA type.

The V gene end was trimmed by 0 bases and the J gene end by 6 bases; junction bases not matched to a gene: 7. Germline CDR1 SGHNT, CDR2 YYREEE (reference sequence). There are 15 residues in the CDR3. TCRdb re-derived calls from the reads in MiXCR, one entry per CDR3 protein. The profile covers fewer than 1,000,000 distinct CDR3 sequences, with approximately 32% appearing a single time and 13% taken by the ten largest. J is TRBJ1-1 and V is TRBV5-4, with 8 bases that match TRBD1. The TCR sequence derives from a human donor in good health (CMV status not recorded). Some clones in this sample may be carry-over from other donors' samples. The source material was cultured CD8+ T cells from PBMCs, sampled from culture after CMV antigen stimulation. CDR3 in amino acids: CASSLVGQGAAEAFF. The CDR3 coding sequence is TGTGCCAGCAGCTTGGTAGGCCAGGGGGCTGCTGAAGCTTTCTTT.